The clone carrying this T cell receptor beta chain was detected a few times. Its target is unknown. In TCRdb, the 5' RACE reads were re-called with MiXCR into one record per CDR3 protein. Of tens of thousands of distinct CDR3 sequences in the sample, under 20% are singletons; the top ten hold approximately 2.1%. Study outcomes and limitations: Tumor Treg TCRs overlapped most with tumor naive CD4+ cells.

Naive CD4+ T cells were purified with Tregs depleted by CD25. The clonotype comes from a female donor with breast cancer. Sequencing was carried out using naive CD4+ T cells sorted from blood. Documented subset: naive CD4+ T cells, CD4+CD45RA+CD25-.

In nucleotides, the CDR3 is TGCGCCAGCAGCTTGGCCCCAGGGGAAGGCACAGATACGCAGTATTTT. It yields the protein CASSLAPGEGTDTQYF. The rearrangement uses TRBV5-1 and TRBJ2-3, with D tentatively TRBD1 (6 bases). CDR3 size: 16 residues. V lost 0 bases and J 1 base, leaving 12 bases between the germline ends. Looked up from germline, CDR1 is SGHRS and CDR2 is YFSETQ.